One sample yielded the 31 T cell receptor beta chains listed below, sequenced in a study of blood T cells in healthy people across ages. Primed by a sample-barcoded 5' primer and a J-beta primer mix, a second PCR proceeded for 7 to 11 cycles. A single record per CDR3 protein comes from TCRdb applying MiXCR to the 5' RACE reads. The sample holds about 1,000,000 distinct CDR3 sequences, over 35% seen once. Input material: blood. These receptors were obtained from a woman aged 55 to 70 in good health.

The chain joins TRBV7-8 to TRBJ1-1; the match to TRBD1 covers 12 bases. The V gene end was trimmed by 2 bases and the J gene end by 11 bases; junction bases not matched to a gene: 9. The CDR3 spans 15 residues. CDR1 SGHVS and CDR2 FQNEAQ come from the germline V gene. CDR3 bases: TGTGCCAGCAGCTTACTGGGACAGGGGGCGCATGAGGCTTTCTTT. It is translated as CASSLLGQGAHEAFF.

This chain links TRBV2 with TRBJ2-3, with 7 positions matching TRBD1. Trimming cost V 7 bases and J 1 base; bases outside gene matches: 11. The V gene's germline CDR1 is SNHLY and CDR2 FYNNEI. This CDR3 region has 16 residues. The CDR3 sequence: CASTDPDRRGTDTQYF. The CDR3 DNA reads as TGTGCCAGCACCGACCCGGACAGGAGAGGCACAGATACGCAGTATTTT.

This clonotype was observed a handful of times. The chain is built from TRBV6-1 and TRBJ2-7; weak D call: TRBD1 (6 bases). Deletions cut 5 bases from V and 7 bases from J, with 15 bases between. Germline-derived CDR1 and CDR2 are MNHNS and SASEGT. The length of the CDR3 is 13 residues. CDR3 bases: TGTGCCAGCAGTTATGACAGGCTCGGGGAGCAGTACTTC. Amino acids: CASSYDRLGEQYF.

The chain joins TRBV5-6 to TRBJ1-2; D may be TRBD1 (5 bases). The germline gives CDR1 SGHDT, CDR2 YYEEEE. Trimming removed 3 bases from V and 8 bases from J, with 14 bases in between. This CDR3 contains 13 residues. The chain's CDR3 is CASSWGSGAGYTF. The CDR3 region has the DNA TGTGCCAGCAGCTGGGGATCTGGGGCAGGCTACACCTTC.

The CDR3 coding sequence is TGCGCCAGCAGCGTGTTTCCGAGAGAGACCCAGTACTTC. It encodes CASSVFPRETQYF. The chain employs TRBV5-1 and TRBJ2-5; D gene unclear. With 4 bases removed from V and 4 bases from J, the gap between germline ends came to 11 bases. The CDR3 runs 13 residues. Germline V lookup: CDR1 SGHRS, CDR2 YFSETQ.

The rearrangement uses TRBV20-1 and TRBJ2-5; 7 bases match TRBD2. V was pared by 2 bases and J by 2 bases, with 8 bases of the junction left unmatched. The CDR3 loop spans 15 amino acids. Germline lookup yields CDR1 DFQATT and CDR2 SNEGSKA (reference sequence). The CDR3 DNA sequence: TGCAGTGCTAGATTGGCGGGAGAGCTACAAGAGACCCAGTACTTC. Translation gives CSARLAGELQETQYF.

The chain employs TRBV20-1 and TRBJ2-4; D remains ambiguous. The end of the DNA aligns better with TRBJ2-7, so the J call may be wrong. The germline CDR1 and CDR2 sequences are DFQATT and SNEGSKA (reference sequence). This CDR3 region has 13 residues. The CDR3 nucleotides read TGCAGTGCTAGTATATCTTTCCGCTACGAGCAGTACTTC. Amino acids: CSASISFRYEQYF.

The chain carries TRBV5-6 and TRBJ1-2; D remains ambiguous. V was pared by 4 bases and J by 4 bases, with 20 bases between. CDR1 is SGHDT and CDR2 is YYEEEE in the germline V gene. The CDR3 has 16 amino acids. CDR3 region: CASSPLIEGLIYGYTF. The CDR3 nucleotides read TGTGCCAGCAGCCCACTTATTGAGGGTCTGATCTATGGCTACACCTTC. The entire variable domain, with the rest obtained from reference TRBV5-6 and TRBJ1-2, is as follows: DAGVTQSPTHLIKTRGQQVTLRCSPKSGHDTVSWYQQALGQGPQFIFQYYEEEERQRGNFPDRFSGHQFPNYSSELNVNALLLGDSALYLCASSPLIEGLIYGYTFGSGTRLTVV.

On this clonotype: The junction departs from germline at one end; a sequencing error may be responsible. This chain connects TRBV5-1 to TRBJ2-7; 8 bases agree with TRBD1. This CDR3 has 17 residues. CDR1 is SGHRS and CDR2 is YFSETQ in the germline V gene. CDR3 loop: CASSLGQGRTSSDEQYF. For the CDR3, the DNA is TGCGCCAGCAGCTTGGGACAGGGGCGGACCTCCTCCGACGAGCAGTACTTC.

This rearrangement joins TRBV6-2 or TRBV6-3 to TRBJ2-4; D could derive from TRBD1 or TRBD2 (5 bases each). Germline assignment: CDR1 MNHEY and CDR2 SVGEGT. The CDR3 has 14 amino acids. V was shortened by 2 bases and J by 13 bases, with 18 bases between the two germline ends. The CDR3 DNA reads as TGTGCCAGCAGTTACGGGGGACCCCTTGTCACCCAGTACTTC. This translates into CASSYGGPLVTQYF.

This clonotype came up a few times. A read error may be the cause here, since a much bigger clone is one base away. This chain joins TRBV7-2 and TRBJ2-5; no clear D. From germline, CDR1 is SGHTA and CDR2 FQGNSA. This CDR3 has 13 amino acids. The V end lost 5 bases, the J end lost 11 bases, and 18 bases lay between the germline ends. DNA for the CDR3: TGTGCCAGCAGCCGCGCTTTAGGTTCTGAGCAGTACTTC. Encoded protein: CASSRALGSEQYF.

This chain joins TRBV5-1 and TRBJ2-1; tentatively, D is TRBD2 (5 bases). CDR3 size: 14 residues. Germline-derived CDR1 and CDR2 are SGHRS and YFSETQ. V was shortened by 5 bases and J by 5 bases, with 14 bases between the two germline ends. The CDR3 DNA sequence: TGCGCCAGCAGAGAAGCGGCGAACCACAATGAGCAGTTCTTC. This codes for CASREAANHNEQFF.

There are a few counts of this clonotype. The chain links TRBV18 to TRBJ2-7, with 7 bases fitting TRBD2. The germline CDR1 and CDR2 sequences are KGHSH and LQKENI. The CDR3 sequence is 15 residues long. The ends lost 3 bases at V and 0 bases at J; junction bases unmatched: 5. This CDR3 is CASSPGLIDSYEQYF. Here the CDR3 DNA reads TGTGCCAGCTCACCGGGACTAATAGACTCCTACGAGCAGTACTTC.

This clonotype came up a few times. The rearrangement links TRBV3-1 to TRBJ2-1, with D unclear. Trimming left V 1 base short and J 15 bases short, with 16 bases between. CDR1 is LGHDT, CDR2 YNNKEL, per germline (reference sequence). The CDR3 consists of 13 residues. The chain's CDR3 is CASSQGAPSRPFF. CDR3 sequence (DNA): TGTGCCAGCAGCCAAGGGGCCCCGTCAAGACCGTTCTTC.

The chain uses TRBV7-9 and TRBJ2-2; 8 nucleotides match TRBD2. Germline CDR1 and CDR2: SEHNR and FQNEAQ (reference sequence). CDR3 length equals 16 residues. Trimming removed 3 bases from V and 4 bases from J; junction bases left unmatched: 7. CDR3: CASSFQRETGTGELFF. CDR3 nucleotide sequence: TGTGCCAGCAGCTTCCAGCGGGAGACGGGCACCGGGGAGCTGTTTTTT.

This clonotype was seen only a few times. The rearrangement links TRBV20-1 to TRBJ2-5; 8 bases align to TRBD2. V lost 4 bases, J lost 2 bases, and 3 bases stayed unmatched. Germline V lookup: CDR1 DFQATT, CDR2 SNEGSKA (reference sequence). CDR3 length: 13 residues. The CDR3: CSATTSGQETQYF. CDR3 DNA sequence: TGCAGTGCTACTACTAGCGGACAAGAGACCCAGTACTTC.

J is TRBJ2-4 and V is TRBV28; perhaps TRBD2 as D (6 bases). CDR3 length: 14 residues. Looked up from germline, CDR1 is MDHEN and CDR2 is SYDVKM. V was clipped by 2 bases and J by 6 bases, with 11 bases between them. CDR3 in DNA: TGTGCCAGCAGTTTAGGGACTCCCATAAACATTCAGTACTTC. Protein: CASSLGTPINIQYF.

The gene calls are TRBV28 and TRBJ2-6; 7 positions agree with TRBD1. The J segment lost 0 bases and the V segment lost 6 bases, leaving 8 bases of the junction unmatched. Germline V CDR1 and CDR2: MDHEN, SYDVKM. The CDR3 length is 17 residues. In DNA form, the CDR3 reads TGTGCCAGCAGCCCGGGACAGAAAATCTCTGGGGCCAACGTCCTGACTTTC. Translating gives CASSPGQKISGANVLTF.

CDR3 in amino acids: CASSLHSGSPDTQYF. CDR3 bases: TGTGCCAGCAGCTTGCACTCCGGGAGCCCAGATACGCAGTATTTT. This rearrangement joins TRBV5-5 to TRBJ2-3; tentative D call: TRBD2 (6 bases). Germline V CDR1 and CDR2: SGHKS, YYEKEE (reference sequence). V was pared by 1 base and J by 4 bases, with 13 bases between. This CDR3 has 15 residues.

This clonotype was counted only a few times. Written as DNA, the CDR3 is TGCGCCAGCAGCCAAGAGGAGCTAGCGGGAGGGAGCCCCCGGGATACGCAGTATTTT. Translating it yields CASSQEELAGGSPRDTQYF. The rearrangement joins TRBV4-1 to TRBJ2-3; 12 nucleotides align to TRBD2. This CDR3 has 19 residues. Germline V gene lookup returns CDR1 MGHRA and CDR2 YSYEKL. After removal of 0 bases from V and 6 bases from J, the junction contained 13 bases not matched to a gene.

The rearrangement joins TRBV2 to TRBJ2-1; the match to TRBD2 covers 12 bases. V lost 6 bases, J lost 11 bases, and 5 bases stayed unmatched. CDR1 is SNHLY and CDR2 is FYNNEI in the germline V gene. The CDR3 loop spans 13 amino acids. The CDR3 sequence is CASRGLAGMQQFF. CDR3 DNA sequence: TGTGCCAGCAGGGGACTAGCGGGTATGCAGCAGTTCTTC.

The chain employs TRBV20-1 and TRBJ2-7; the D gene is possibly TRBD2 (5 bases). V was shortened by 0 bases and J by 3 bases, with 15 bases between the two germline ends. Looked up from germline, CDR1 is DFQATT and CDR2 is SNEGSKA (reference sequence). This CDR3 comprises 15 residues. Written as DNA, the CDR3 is TGCAGTGCTAGAGATCAGATAGCGACCCACTACGAGCAGTACTTC. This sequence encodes CSARDQIATHYEQYF.

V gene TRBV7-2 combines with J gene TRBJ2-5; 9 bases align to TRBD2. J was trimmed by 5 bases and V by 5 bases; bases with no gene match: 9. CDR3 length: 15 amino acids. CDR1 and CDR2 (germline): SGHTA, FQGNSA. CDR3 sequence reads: CASSPALSGSETQYF. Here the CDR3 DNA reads TGTGCCAGCAGCCCCGCCCTTAGCGGGAGTGAGACCCAGTACTTC.

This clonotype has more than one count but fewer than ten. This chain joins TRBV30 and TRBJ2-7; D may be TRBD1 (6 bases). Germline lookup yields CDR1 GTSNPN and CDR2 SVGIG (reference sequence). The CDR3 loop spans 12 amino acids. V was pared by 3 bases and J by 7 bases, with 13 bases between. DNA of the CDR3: TGTGCCTGGAGGAAACAGGGATTTGAGCAGTACTTC. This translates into CAWRKQGFEQYF.

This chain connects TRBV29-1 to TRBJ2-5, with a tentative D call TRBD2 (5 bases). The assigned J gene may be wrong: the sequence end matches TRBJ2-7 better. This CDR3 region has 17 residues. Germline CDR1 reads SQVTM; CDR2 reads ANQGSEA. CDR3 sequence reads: CSVEGLSSSIYGGEQYF. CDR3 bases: TGCAGCGTTGAAGGACTTTCTAGTTCAATTTATGGAGGCGAGCAGTACTTC.

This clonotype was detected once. This chain's CDR3 is CASRGGIGTYEQYF. CDR3 sequence (DNA): TGTGCCAGCCGAGGGGGGATAGGAACCTACGAGCAGTACTTC. The chain is built from TRBV6-5 and TRBJ2-4, with D possibly being TRBD1 or TRBD2 (6 bases each). The J call may be incorrect, as the DNA end agrees better with TRBJ2-7. CDR3 size: 14 residues. Looked up from germline, CDR1 is MNHEY and CDR2 is SVGAGI.

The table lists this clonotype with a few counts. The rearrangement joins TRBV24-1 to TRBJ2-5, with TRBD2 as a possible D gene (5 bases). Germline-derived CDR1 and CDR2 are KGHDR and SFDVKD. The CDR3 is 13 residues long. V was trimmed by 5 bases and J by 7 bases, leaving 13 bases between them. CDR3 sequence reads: CATSGSAQRTQYF. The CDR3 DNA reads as TGTGCCACCAGTGGTAGCGCCCAAAGGACCCAGTACTTC.

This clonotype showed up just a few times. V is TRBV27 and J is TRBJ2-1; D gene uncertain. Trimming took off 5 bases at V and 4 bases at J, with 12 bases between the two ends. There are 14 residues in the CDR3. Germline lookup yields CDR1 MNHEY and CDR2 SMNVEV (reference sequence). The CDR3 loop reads CASSPLGAYNEQFF. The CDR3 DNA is TGTGCCAGCAGTCCCCTTGGCGCGTACAATGAGCAGTTCTTC.

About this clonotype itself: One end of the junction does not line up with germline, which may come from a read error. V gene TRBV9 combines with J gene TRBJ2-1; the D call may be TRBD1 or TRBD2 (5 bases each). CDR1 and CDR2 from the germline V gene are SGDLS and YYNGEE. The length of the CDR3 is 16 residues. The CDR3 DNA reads TGTGCCAGTAGCGTAGCACCGATATCAGGGATGAATGAGCAGTTCTTC. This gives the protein CASSVAPISGMNEQFF.

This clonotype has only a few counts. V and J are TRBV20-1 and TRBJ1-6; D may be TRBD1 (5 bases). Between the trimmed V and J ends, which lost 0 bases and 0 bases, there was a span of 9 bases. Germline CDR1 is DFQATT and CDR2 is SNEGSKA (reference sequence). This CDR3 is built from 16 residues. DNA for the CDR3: TGCAGTGCTAGAGATGGGGCTAGCTCCTATAATTCACCCCTCCACTTT. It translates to CSARDGASSYNSPLHF.

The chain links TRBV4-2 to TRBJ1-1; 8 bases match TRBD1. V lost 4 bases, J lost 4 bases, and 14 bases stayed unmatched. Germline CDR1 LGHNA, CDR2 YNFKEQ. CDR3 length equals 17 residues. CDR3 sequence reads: CASSLWTGLGYGTEAFF. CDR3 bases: TGTGCCAGCAGCCTCTGGACAGGGTTAGGGTACGGCACTGAAGCTTTCTTT.